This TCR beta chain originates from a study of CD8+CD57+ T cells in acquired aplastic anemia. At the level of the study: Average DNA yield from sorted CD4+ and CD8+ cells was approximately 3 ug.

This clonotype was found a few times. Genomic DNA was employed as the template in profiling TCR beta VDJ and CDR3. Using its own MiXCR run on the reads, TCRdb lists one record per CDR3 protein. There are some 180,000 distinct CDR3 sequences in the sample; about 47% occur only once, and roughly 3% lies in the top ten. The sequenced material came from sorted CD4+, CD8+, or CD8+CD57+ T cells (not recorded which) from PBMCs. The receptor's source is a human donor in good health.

CDR3 in DNA: TGTGCCAGCAGTGGTGTGAACTATGGCTACACCTTC. The encoded protein is CASSGVNYGYTF. The chain is built from TRBV2 and TRBJ1-2; no definite D call. CDR1 SNHLY and CDR2 FYNNEI come from the germline V gene. The CDR3 has 12 amino acids. V shed 4 bases and J shed 2 bases, with 5 bases lying between them.